This passage covers 9 T cell receptor beta chains from one sample sequenced in a study of blood T cell dynamics during melanoma immunotherapy. The time point is: pre-treatment baseline. Profiling relied on immunoSEQ multiplex PCR, and the TCRdb table lists in-frame clones only, not all of them. Among over 6,500 clones listed, roughly 83% were seen once. The specimen comprised blood, sampled from a patient treated with checkpoint blockade. These receptors originate from a human donor with melanoma. Some clones in this sample may be carry-over from other donors' samples.

The V call is TRBV7-3, the J call TRBJ1-1; a weak D match, TRBD1 (6 bases). The CDR3 is made up of 15 amino acids. Germline assignment: CDR1 SGHTA and CDR2 FQGTGA. Between the trimmed V and J ends, which lost 5 bases and 1 base, there was a span of 14 bases. The CDR3 nucleotides are TGTGCCAGCAGCCGAGGGGGGCCGAGGAACACTGAAGCTTTCTTT. Protein sequence: CASSRGGPRNTEAFF.

This chain's CDR3 is CSARGGSIQYF. CDR3 coding DNA: TGCAGCGCACGGGGGGGTAGCATTCAGTACTTC. The chain is built from TRBV29-1 and TRBJ2-4; 8 bases match TRBD2. Germline-derived CDR1 and CDR2 are SQVTM and ANQGSEA. The CDR3 is 11 residues long. The V and J ends lost 7 bases and 9 bases, in that order; junction bases with no gene match: 5.

V and J are TRBV11-2 and TRBJ2-3; D possibly matches TRBD1 or TRBD2 (5 bases each). The V gene's germline CDR1 is SGHAT and CDR2 FQNNGV. Trimming removed 3 bases at V and 3 bases at J, with 22 bases between. There are 18 residues in the CDR3. The CDR3 loop is CASSFPMGRPLSTDTQYF. The CDR3 region has the DNA TGTGCCAGCAGCTTCCCGATGGGACGTCCCCTTTCGACAGATACGCAGTATTTT.

The chain has TRBV18 and TRBJ1-1; weak D call: TRBD1 (5 bases). V was clipped by 3 bases and J by 0 bases, with 20 bases between them. The CDR3 extends over 18 amino acids. Germline V gene lookup returns CDR1 KGHSH and CDR2 LQKENI. The CDR3: CASSPEGAGFLVNTEAFF. CDR3 sequence (DNA): TGTGCCAGCTCACCCGAAGGAGCAGGGTTTTTGGTGAACACTGAAGCTTTCTTT.

The rearrangement uses TRBV6-1 and TRBJ2-2; D remains unclear. The CDR3 consists of 15 residues. V lost 6 bases and J lost 0, with 11 bases in between. Germline assignment: CDR1 MNHNS and CDR2 SASEGT. CDR3 loop: CASSENRANTGELFF. DNA for the CDR3: TGTGCCAGCAGCGAAAACAGAGCGAACACCGGGGAGCTGTTTTTT.

The chain employs TRBV7-2 and TRBJ1-6; D gene ambiguous. This CDR3 is built from 15 residues. The V gene lost 0 bases and the J gene lost 7 bases, with 10 bases spanning the gap. The germline V gene encodes CDR1 SGHTA and CDR2 FQGNSA. The CDR3 sequence: CASSLALGENSPLHF. The CDR3 DNA follows: TGTGCCAGCAGCTTAGCTTTGGGTGAGAATTCACCCCTCCACTTT. The variable domain in full, with the rest retrieved from reference TRBV7-2 and TRBJ1-6, is GAGVSQSPSNKVTEKGKDVELRCDPISGHTALYWYRQSLGQGLEFLIYFQGNSAPDKSGLPSDRFSAERTGGSVSTLTIQRTQQEDSAVYLCASSLALGENSPLHFGNGTRLTVT.

This chain uses TRBV7-8 with TRBJ1-2; no clear D. This CDR3 is built from 13 residues. CDR1 is SGHVS, CDR2 FQNEAQ, per germline. V lost 6 bases to trimming and J lost 2 bases, with 10 bases between them. CDR3 in amino acids: CASSSIRNYGYTF. CDR3 in DNA: TGTGCCAGCAGTTCGATCAGAAACTATGGCTACACCTTC.

This sequence joins TRBV15 and TRBJ2-7, with D possibly being TRBD2 (6 bases). This CDR3 comprises 14 residues. V lost 4 bases to trimming and J lost 11 bases, with 21 bases between them. Germline V CDR1 and CDR2: LNHNV, YYDKDF (reference sequence). CDR3 nucleotide sequence: TGTGCCACCAGCATCGAAAGGAGGGCATCACTCGAGTACTTC. This codes for CATSIERRASLEYF.

This chain links TRBV5-1 with TRBJ2-7; 12 bases line up with TRBD2. Losses at the gene ends were 1 base for V and 0 bases for J; bases not matched to a gene: 8. This CDR3 is 18 amino acids long. Germline-derived CDR1 and CDR2 are SGHRS and YFSETQ. The CDR3 reads CASSLLTSGGLSSYEQYF. The DNA of the CDR3 is TGCGCCAGCAGCTTGTTGACTAGCGGGGGCCTAAGCTCCTACGAGCAGTACTTC. The whole variable domain, remainder taken from reference TRBV5-1 and TRBJ2-7, is KAGVTQTPRYLIKTRGQQVTLSCSPISGHRSVSWYQQTPGQGLQFLFEYFSETQRNKGNFPGRFSGRQFSNSRSEMNVSTLELGDSALYLCASSLLTSGGLSSYEQYFGPGTRLTVT.